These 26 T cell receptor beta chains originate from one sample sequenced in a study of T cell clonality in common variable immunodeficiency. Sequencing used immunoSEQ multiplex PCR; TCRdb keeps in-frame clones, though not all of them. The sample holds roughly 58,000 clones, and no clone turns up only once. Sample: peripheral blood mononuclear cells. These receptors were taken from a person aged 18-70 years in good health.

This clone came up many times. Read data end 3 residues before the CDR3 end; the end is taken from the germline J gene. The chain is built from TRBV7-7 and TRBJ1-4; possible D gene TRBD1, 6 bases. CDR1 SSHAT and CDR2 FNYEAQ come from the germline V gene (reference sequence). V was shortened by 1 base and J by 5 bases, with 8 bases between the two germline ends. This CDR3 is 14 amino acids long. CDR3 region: CASSLGQGNEKLFF. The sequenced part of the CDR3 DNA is TGTGCCAGCAGCTTAGGCCAGGGGAATGAAAAA.

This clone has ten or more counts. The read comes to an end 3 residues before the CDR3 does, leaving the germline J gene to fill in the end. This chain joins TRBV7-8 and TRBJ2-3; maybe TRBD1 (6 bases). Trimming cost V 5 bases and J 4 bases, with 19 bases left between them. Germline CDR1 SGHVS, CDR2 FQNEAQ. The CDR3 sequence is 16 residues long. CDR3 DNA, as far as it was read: TGTGCCAGCAGCCTAAGCGAGGGGGTGTTTGCAGATACG. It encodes CASSLSEGVFADT. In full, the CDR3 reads CASSLSEGVFADTQYF.

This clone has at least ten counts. The sequenced part of the CDR3 DNA is TGCGCCAGCAGCTTGGGCGGCGGGAGCGCAGATACG. Protein: CASSLGGGSADT. The whole CDR3 protein reads CASSLGGGSADTQYF. This chain uses TRBV5-1 with TRBJ2-3; 7 nucleotides line up with TRBD2. The read ends 3 residues before the CDR3 terminus; that terminus is restored from the germline J gene. V dropped 0 bases and J dropped 4; count of bases not matched to a gene: 5. Germline values: CDR1 SGHRS, CDR2 YFSETQ. The CDR3 sequence is 15 residues long.

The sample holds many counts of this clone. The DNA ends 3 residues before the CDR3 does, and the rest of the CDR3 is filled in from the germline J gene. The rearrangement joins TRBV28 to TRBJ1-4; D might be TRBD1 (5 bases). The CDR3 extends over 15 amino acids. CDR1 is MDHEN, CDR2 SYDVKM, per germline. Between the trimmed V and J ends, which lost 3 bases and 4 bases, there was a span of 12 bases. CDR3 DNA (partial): TGTGCCAGCAGTTTTACGACAGTCCGTAATGAAAAA. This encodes CASSFTTVRNEK. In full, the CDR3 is CASSFTTVRNEKLFF.

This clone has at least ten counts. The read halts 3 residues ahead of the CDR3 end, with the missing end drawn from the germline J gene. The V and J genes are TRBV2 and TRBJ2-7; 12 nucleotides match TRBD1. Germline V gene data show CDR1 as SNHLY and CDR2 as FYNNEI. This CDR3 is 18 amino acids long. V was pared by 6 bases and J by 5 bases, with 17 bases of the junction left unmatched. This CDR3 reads CASSDRHPGQGAGHEQYF. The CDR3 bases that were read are TGTGCCAGCAGCGATAGACATCCGGGACAGGGGGCTGGGCACGAG. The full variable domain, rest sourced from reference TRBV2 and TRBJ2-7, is EPEVTQTPSHQVTQMGQEVILRCVPISNHLYFYWYRQILGQKVEFLVSFYNNEISEKSEIFDDQFSVERPDGSNFTLKIRSTKLEDSAMYFCASSDRHPGQGAGHEQYFGPGTRLTVT.

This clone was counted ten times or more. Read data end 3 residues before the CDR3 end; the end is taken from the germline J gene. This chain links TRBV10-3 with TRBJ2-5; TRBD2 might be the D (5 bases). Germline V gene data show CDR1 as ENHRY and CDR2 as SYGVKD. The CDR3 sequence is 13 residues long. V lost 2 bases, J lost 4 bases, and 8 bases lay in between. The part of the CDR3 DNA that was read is TGTGCCATCAGTGAGACTAGTGGAGAGACC. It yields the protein CAISETSGET. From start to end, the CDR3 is CAISETSGETQYF.

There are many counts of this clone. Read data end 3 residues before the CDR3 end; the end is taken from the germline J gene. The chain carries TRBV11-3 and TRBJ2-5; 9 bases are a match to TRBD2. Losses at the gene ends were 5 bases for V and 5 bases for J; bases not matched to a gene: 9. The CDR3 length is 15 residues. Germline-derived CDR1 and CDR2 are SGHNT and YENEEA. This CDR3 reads CASSPGGGRAETQYF. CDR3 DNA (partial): TGTGCCAGCAGCCCTGGGGGCGGGAGGGCGGAGACC.

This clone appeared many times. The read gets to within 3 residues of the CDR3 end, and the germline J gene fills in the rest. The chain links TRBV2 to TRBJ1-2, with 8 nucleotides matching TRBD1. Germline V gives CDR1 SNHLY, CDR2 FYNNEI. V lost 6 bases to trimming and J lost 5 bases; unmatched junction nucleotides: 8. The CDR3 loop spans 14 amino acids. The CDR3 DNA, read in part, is TGTGCCAGCAGGGACAGGGAAGGGACTTATGGC. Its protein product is CASRDREGTYG. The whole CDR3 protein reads CASRDREGTYGYTF.

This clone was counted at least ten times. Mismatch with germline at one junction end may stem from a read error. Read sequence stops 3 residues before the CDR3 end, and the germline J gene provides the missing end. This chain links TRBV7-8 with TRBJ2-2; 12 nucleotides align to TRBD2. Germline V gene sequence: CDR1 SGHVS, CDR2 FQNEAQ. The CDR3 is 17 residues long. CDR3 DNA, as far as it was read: TGTGCCAGCAGCTCCGGACTAGCGGGATCCCACGACGGGGTG. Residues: CASSSGLAGSHDGV. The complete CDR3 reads CASSSGLAGSHDGVLFF.

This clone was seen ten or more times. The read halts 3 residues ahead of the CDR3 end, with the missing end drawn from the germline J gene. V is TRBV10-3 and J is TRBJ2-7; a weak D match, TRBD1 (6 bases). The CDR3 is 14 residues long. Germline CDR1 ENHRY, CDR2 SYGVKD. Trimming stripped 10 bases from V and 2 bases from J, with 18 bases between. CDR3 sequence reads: CATKAGTSPYEQYF. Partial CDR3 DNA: TGTGCCACCAAAGCCGGGACATCCCCCTACGAG.

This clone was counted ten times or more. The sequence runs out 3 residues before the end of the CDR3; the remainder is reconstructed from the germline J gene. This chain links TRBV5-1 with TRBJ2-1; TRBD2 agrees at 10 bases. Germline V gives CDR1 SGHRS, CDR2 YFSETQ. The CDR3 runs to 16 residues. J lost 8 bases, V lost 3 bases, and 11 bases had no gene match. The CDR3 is CASSYGLAEGGDEQFF. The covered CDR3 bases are TGCGCCAGCAGCTATGGACTAGCGGAGGGGGGGGATGAG.

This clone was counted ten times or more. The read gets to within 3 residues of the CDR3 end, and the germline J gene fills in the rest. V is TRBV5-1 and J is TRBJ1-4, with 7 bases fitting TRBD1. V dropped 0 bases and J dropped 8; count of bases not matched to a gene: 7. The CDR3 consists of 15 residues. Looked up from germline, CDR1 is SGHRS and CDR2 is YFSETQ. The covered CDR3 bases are TGCGCCAGCAGCTTGGAACGGGACAGTGGGGAAAAA. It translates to CASSLERDSGEK. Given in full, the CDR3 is CASSLERDSGEKLFF.

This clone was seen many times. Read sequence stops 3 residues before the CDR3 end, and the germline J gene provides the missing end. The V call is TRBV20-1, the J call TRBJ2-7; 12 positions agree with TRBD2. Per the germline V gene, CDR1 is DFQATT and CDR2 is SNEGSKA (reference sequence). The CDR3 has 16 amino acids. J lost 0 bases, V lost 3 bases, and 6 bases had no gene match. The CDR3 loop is CSASASGRGSSYEQYF. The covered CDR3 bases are TGCAGTGCTAGTGCTAGCGGGAGGGGAAGCTCCTACGAG.

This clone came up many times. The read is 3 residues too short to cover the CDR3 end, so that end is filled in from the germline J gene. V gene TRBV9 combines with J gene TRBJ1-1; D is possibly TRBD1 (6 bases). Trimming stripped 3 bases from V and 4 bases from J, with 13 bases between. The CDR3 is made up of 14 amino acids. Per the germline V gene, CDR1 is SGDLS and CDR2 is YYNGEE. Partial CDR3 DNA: TGTGCCAGCAGCGACCCCCGGGGGGCCACTGAA. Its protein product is CASSDPRGATE. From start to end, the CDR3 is CASSDPRGATEAFF.

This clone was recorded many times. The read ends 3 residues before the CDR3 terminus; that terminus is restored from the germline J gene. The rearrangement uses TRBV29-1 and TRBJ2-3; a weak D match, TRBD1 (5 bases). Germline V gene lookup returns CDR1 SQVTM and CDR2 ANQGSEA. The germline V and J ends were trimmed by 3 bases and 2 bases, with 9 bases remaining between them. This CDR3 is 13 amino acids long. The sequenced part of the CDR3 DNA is TGCAGCGTTGACCGACAGCACACAGATACG. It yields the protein CSVDRQHTDT. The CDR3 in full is CSVDRQHTDTQYF.

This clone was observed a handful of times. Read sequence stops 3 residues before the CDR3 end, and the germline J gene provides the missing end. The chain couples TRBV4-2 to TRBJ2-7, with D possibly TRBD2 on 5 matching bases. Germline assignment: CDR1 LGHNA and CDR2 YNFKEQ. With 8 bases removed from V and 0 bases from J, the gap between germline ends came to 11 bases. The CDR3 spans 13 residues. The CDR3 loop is CASRSGGSYEQYF. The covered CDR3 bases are TGTGCCAGCCGGAGCGGAGGCTCCTACGAG.

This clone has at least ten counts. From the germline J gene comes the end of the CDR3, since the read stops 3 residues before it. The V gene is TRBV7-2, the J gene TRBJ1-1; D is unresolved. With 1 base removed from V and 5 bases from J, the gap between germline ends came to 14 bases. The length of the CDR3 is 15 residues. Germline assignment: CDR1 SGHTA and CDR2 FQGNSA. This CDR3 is CASSLGTSRATEAFF. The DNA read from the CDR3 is TGTGCCAGCAGCTTAGGCACTTCGAGGGCTACTGAA.

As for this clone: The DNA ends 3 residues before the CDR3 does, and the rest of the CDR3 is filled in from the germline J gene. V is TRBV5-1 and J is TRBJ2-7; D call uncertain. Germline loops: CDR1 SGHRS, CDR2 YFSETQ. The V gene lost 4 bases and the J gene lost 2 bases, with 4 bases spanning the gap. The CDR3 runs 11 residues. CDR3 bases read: TGCGCCAGCAGCCTCGCCTACGAG. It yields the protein CASSLAYE. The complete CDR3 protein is CASSLAYEQYF.

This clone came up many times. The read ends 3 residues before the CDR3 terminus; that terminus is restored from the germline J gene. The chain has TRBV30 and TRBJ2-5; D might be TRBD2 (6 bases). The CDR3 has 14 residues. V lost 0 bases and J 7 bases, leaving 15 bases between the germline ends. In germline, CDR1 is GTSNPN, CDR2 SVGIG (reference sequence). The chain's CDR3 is CAWSVTRYMGTQYF. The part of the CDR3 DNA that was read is TGTGCCTGGAGTGTGACTAGGTATATGGGGACC.

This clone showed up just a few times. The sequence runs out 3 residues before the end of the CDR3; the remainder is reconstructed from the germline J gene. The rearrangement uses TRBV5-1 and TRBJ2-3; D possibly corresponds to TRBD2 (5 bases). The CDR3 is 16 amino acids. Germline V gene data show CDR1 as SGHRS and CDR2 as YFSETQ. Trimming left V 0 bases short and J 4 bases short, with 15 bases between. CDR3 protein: CASSLAPGSGSDTQYF. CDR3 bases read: TGCGCCAGCAGCTTGGCCCCGGGGTCGGGGTCAGATACG.

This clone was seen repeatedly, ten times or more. CDR3 protein: CASSSDKGITTEAFF. The sequenced part of the CDR3 DNA is TGTGCCAGCAGCTCCGACAAGGGGATAACAACCGAA. This chain connects TRBV7-9 to TRBJ1-1; perhaps TRBD1 as D (5 bases). The read ends 3 residues early relative to the CDR3; the germline J gene fills the gap. Germline V gene data show CDR1 as SEHNR and CDR2 as FQNEAQ (reference sequence). The CDR3 is 15 residues long.

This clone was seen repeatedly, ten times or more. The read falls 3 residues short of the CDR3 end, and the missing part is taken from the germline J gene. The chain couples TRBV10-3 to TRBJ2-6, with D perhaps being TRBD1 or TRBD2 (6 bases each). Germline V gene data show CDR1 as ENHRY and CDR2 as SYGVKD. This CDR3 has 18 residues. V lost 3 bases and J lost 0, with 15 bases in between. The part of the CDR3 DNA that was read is TGTGCCATCAGTGATTTGGGCAGGGGAGGCTCTGGGGCCAACGTC. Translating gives CAISDLGRGGSGANV. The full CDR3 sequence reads CAISDLGRGGSGANVLTF.

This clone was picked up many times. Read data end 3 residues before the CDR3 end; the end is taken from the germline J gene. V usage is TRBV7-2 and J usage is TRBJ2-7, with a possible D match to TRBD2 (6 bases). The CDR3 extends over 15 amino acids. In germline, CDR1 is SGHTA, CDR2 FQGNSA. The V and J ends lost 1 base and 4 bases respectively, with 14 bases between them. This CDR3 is CASSLGGSGSYEQYF. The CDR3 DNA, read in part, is TGTGCCAGCAGCTTAGGCGGCAGCGGGTCTTACGAG.

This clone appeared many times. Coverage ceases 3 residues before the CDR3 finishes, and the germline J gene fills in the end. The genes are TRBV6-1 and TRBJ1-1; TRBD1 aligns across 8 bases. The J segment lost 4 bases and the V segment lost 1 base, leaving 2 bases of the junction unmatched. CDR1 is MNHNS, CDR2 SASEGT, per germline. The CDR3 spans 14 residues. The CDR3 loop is CASSEGTGGTEAFF. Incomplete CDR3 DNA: TGTGCCAGCAGTGAAGGAACAGGGGGCACTGAA.

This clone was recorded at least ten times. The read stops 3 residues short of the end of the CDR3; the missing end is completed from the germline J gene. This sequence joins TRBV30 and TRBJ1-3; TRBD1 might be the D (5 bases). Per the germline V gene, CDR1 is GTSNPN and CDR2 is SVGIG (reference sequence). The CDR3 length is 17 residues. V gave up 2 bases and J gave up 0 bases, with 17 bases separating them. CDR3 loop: CAWSKGPGLVSGNTIYF. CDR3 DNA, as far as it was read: TGTGCCTGGAGTAAGGGGCCAGGCCTCGTCTCTGGAAACACC. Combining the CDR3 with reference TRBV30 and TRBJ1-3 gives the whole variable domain SQTIHQWPATLVQPVGSPLSLECTVEGTSNPNLYWYRQAAGRGLQLLFYSVGIGQISSEVPQNLSASRPQDRQFILSSKKLLLSDSGFYLCAWSKGPGLVSGNTIYFGEGSWLTVV.

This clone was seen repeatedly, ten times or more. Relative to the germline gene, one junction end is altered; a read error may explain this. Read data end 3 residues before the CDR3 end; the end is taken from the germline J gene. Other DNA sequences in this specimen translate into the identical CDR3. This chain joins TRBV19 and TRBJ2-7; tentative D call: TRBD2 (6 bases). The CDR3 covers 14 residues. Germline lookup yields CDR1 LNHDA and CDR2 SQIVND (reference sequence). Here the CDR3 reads CASSRGGVLYEQYF. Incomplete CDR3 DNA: TGCGCCAGTAGCAGAGGCGGGGTTCTGTACGAG.